This TCR beta chain was observed in a study of blood T cell repertoires in COVID-19. Trimming took off 4 bases at V and 14 bases at J, with 15 bases between the two ends. Germline lookup yields CDR1 SNHLY and CDR2 FYNNEI. This CDR3 has 13 residues. In the study's own analysis: From reference gene primer amplification, estimates of nucleated cell counts were derived. Some clones are missing from TCRdb's copy, which holds only in-frame ones; the method was immunoSEQ multiplex PCR. Clonal size and the V and J genes are those of that table, whereas D and trimming came from the DNA. Among about 170,000 clones listed, approximately 79% were seen once. The study assigned cohorts using participant-reported clinical history.

The rearrangement links TRBV2 to TRBJ1-6; no firm D call. This clonotype originated in a woman in her 70s in a cohort exposed to, infected with or recovered from COVID-19 (not recorded which). The sequencing input was PBMCs or T cells enriched from blood (not recorded which). The CDR3 sequence: CASSANPESALHF. The DNA of the CDR3 is TGTGCCAGCAGTGCAAACCCGGAGTCGGCCCTCCACTTT.